Each of the 10 T cell receptor beta chains below was sequenced from the same sample in a study of blood T cell repertoires in COVID-19. Clones were read by immunoSEQ multiplex PCR, and TCRdb kept only the in-frame ones, dropping some. The sample contains 200,000 to 250,000 clones, roughly 90% of which appear only once. The sequencing input was peripheral blood. All receptors come from a man aged 45-65 years with COVID-19, enrolled during active disease.

The genes are TRBV6-5 and TRBJ2-5, with TRBD1 identical over 9 bases. CDR1 and CDR2 (germline): MNHEY, SVGAGI. J gave up 3 bases and V 6 bases, and 5 bases lay outside the gene matches. This CDR3 comprises 14 residues. This chain's CDR3 is CASSSGDREETQYF. CDR3 nucleotide sequence: TGTGCCAGCAGCTCCGGGGACAGGGAAGAGACCCAGTACTTC.

V usage is TRBV18 and J usage is TRBJ1-5; 7 bases are shared with TRBD1. Trimming at V came to 2 bases and at J to 5 bases, leaving 0 bases not matched to a gene. The CDR3 extends over 13 amino acids. Germline V gene lookup returns CDR1 KGHSH and CDR2 LQKENI. The CDR3 DNA sequence: TGTGCCAGCTCACCAGGGACAGATCAGCCCCAGCATTTT. Translation gives CASSPGTDQPQHF.

This clone was seen a handful of times. The chain links TRBV27 to TRBJ2-7; 7 nucleotides line up with TRBD1. Germline values: CDR1 MNHEY, CDR2 SMNVEV (reference sequence). The J segment lost 5 bases and the V segment lost 6 bases, leaving 7 bases of the junction unmatched. The CDR3 extends over 13 amino acids. This CDR3 reads CASRDRLWNEQYF. In DNA, the CDR3 is TGTGCCAGCAGGGACAGGCTCTGGAACGAGCAGTACTTC.

On this clone: Other DNA sequences in the sample encode the same CDR3. Here the CDR3 DNA reads TGCAGCGTTGCGGGGGGAGGGGGTCAGCCCCAGCATTTT. Translating it yields CSVAGGGGQPQHF. V gene TRBV29-1 combines with J gene TRBJ1-5, with D possibly being TRBD1 (6 bases). The germline V gene encodes CDR1 SQVTM and CDR2 ANQGSEA. V lost 4 bases, J lost 6 bases, and 13 bases lay in between. The CDR3 covers 13 residues. Combining the CDR3 with reference TRBV29-1 and TRBJ1-5 gives the whole variable domain SAVISQKPSRDICQRGTSLTIQCQVDSQVTMMFWYRQQPGQSLTLIATANQGSEATYESGFVIDKFPISRPNLTFSTLTVSNMSPEDSSIYLCSVAGGGGQPQHFGDGTRLSIL.

The genes are TRBV7-3 and TRBJ2-1; 10 positions agree with TRBD2. Per the germline V gene, CDR1 is SGHTA and CDR2 is FQGTGA. This CDR3 spans 16 amino acids. V lost 4 bases, J lost 9 bases, and 12 bases stayed unmatched. CDR3 loop: CASSSGLAGALGEQFF. The DNA of the CDR3 is TGTGCCAGCAGCTCCGGTCTAGCGGGAGCCCTCGGTGAGCAGTTCTTC.

The V call is TRBV15, the J call TRBJ2-1; the D is unclear. V was shortened by 1 base and J by 5 bases, with 6 bases between the two germline ends. This CDR3 spans 13 amino acids. The V gene's germline CDR1 is LNHNV and CDR2 YYDKDF (reference sequence). CDR3 DNA sequence: TGTGCCACCAGCAGAGCGACTCACAATGAGCAGTTCTTC. This sequence encodes CATSRATHNEQFF.

The CDR3 bases are TGTGCCAGCAGTGACTCGAGTACTGTGAATACGCAGTATTTT. Its protein product is CASSDSSTVNTQYF. J is TRBJ2-3 and V is TRBV6-4; D remains unclear. CDR1 and CDR2 from the germline V gene are MRHNA and SNTAGT. V was pared by 0 bases and J by 7 bases, with 11 bases between. This CDR3 is 14 amino acids long.

CDR3 protein: CASSLSGPAETQYF. In DNA form, the CDR3 reads TGTGCCAGCAGTTTAAGCGGACCCGCGGAGACCCAGTACTTC. The genes are TRBV28 and TRBJ2-5; possible D gene TRBD2, 5 bases. The CDR3 has 14 amino acids. Germline values: CDR1 MDHEN, CDR2 SYDVKM. V dropped 2 bases and J dropped 5 bases, with 12 bases sitting between them.

This chain connects TRBV7-9 to TRBJ2-7; D call uncertain. The ends were cut back, 11 bases at V and 6 bases at J, with 11 bases in the middle. The CDR3 runs to 10 residues. Germline V gene data show CDR1 as SEHNR and CDR2 as FQNEAQ (reference sequence). The CDR3 nucleotides read TGTGCCCCTACTCCAAGCGAGCAGTACTTC. Translating gives CAPTPSEQYF. Supplemented by reference TRBV7-9 and TRBJ2-7, the full variable domain reads DTGVSQNPRHKITKRGQNVTFRCDPISEHNRLYWYRQTLGQGPEFLTYFQNEAQLEKSRLLSDRFSAERPKGSFSTLEIQRTEQGDSAMYLCAPTPSEQYFGPGTRLTVT.

V gene TRBV4-1 combines with J gene TRBJ2-5, with TRBD2 matching 9 bases. CDR3 size: 15 residues. Losses at the gene ends were 4 bases for V and 7 bases for J; bases not matched to a gene: 10. The germline V gene encodes CDR1 MGHRA and CDR2 YSYEKL. The CDR3 bases are TGCGCCAGCAGCCTCCTCCAGATAGCGGGGGCGACCCAGTACTTC. Protein: CASSLLQIAGATQYF.